The rows below give T cell receptor beta chains drawn from one sample of a study of blood T cell repertoires in COVID-19. Profiled with immunoSEQ multiplex PCR; TCRdb holds only in-frame clones, not every one. The table includes 250,000 or so clones, 70% to 90% detected once. Sequenced sample: peripheral blood. The receptors originated from a woman aged 70-85 years with active or convalescent COVID-19. CDR3s include the opening cysteine and the closing phenylalanine or tryptophan. The D gene is left open where the match is weak. For some rows the clone size is stated as once, few or many, or as a class when expanded; others skip it.

v_gene,j_gene,d_gene,len,abundance,CDR3nt,CDR3aa
TRBV5-1,TRBJ2-3,.,12,.,TGCGCCAGCAGCTTAAACGCGGATACGCAGTATTTT,CASSLNADTQYF
TRBV6-6,TRBJ1-5,.,17,once,TGTGCCAGCAGTCCCCTACCAACCTTCCTCGGCAATCAGCCCCAGCATTTT,CASSPLPTFLGNQPQHF
TRBV27,TRBJ1-2,.,13,.,TGTGCCAGCAGTGCGGGCAGCAACTATGGCTACACCTTC,CASSAGSNYGYTF
TRBV7-9,TRBJ1-6,TRBD1,16,.,TGTGCCAGCAGCTTCGAACTCGACAGGGCCAATTCACCCCTCCACTTT,CASSFELDRANSPLHF
TRBV4-1,TRBJ1-2,.,13,.,TGCGCCAGCAGCTCCCCGGAGGGCGGCGGCTACACCTTC,CASSSPEGGGYTF
TRBV4-2,TRBJ2-4,.,16,.,TGTGCCAGCAGCCAAGATTACAGTAGCGGCAAAAACATTCAGTACTTC,CASSQDYSSGKNIQYF
TRBV18,TRBJ2-7,TRBD1,16,.,TGTGCCAGCTCACCACCCGGGACAGGGGGATCCTACGAGCAGTACTTC,CASSPPGTGGSYEQYF
TRBV7-8,TRBJ2-6,TRBD2,17,.,TGTGCCAGCAGCTTCGCGGGGGGGACTACTGGGGCCAACGTCCTGACTTTC,CASSFAGGTTGANVLTF
TRBV10-3,TRBJ2-1,TRBD1,14,.,TGTGCCATCAGTGTGGGACAGAACTACAATGAGCAGTTCTTC,CAISVGQNYNEQFF
TRBV29-1,TRBJ2-5,TRBD1,12,.,TGCAGCGTTGCGACAGGGCAAGAGACCCAGTACTTC,CSVATGQETQYF
TRBV7-2,TRBJ2-3,.,14,once,TGTGCCAGCAGCTCCGACACCTCCACAGATACGCAGTATTTT,CASSSDTSTDTQYF
TRBV7-9,TRBJ1-2,.,13,once,TGTGCCAGCAGCTTAACGTCAGGGGATGGCTACACCTTC,CASSLTSGDGYTF
TRBV3-1/TRBV3-2,TRBJ1-1,.,14,.,TGTGCCAGCAGCCAAGAGTTCCCGGGCACTGAAGCTTTCTTT,CASSQEFPGTEAFF
TRBV28,TRBJ1-4,TRBD1,15,.,TGTGCCAGCAGAATCCCGGACAGGGCGGGCGAAAAACTGTTTTTT,CASRIPDRAGEKLFF
TRBV6-6,TRBJ2-1,TRBD2,16,.,TGTGCCAGCAGTCCCCCTCGGGGGGGCACCGGCAATGAGCAGTTCTTC,CASSPPRGGTGNEQFF
TRBV10-2,TRBJ2-4,TRBD1,19,.,TGCGCCAGCAGCGACGACAGGGGAACCGCCCTACTAGCCAAAAACATTCAGTACTTC,CASSDDRGTALLAKNIQYF
TRBV9,TRBJ1-1,.,16,.,TGTGCCAGCAGCGCACAGGGTGGGGGTATGAACACTGAAGCTTTCTTT,CASSAQGGGMNTEAFF
TRBV28,TRBJ2-7,.,15,.,TGTGCCAGCACTATCGGGGGTATTACCTCCTACGAGCAGTACTTC,CASTIGGITSYEQYF
TRBV6-4,TRBJ1-5,.,14,.,TGTGCCAGCAGTGACGGGCCCGGCAATCAGCCCCAGCATTTT,CASSDGPGNQPQHF
TRBV11-2,TRBJ2-7,.,15,.,TGTGCCAGCAGCTTAGCGCTTCAGGGGCCCTACGAGCAGTACTTC,CASSLALQGPYEQYF
TRBV5-4,TRBJ1-1,.,15,.,TGTGCCAGCAGCTTGGCCGTTCAGGGGAACACTGAAGCTTTCTTT,CASSLAVQGNTEAFF
TRBV6-5,TRBJ1-2,.,16,.,TGTGCCAGCAGTTCCTTTTCCCCAGGGCCCTCGGGTGGCTACACCTTC,CASSSFSPGPSGGYTF
TRBV5-4,TRBJ1-3,.,17,.,TGTGCCAGCAGCTCACCGAGAGACAGGAGCTCTGGAAACACCATATATTTT,CASSSPRDRSSGNTIYF
TRBV20-1,TRBJ1-1,.,11,.,TGCAGTGCTCTTCTAAACCTGGAAGCTTTCTTT,CSALLNLEAFF
TRBV7-6,TRBJ1-6,TRBD1,15,.,TGTGCCAGCAGCACCGGACAGGGTTCTAATTCACCCCTCCACTTT,CASSTGQGSNSPLHF
TRBV6-6,TRBJ1-1,.,13,.,TGTGCCAGCAGTACATACAAGAACACTGAAGCTTTCTTT,CASSTYKNTEAFF
TRBV19,TRBJ1-5,.,14,.,TGTGCCAGTAGTATTGGCAGGGGAAATCAGCCCCAGCATTTT,CASSIGRGNQPQHF
TRBV5-6,TRBJ2-6,TRBD1,18,.,TGTGCCAGCAGCCAACCGGGACAGGGGGCTTCTGGGGCCAACGTCCTGACTTTC,CASSQPGQGASGANVLTF
TRBV4-3,TRBJ1-5,.,13,.,TGCGCCAGCAGCCCCGGGGGTGATCAGCCCCAGCATTTT,CASSPGGDQPQHF
TRBV19,TRBJ2-1,TRBD1,15,.,TGTGCCAGTTCCTCTACAGGGGGCGGGGGCAATGAGCAGTTCTTC,CASSSTGGGGNEQFF
TRBV6-6,TRBJ1-2,TRBD1,12,.,TGTGCCAGCAGCCCGGGACAGGGAGGCTACACCTTC,CASSPGQGGYTF
TRBV11-1,TRBJ2-1,TRBD1,15,.,TGTGCCAGCAGCATTCGACAGGGGGCAAAAAATGAGCAGTTCTTC,CASSIRQGAKNEQFF
TRBV7-8,TRBJ1-6,.,19,.,TGTGCCAGCAGCTTAGGGGGGCGGGGGACCCCCCGCAGGTCTTCACCCCTCCACTTT,CASSLGGRGTPRRSSPLHF
TRBV25-1,TRBJ1-5,.,17,.,TGTGCCAGCCCGGAAAAGGACGGCAGGGGCTGTAATCAGCCCCAGCATTTT,CASPEKDGRGCNQPQHF
TRBV6-5,TRBJ1-2,TRBD1,14,.,TGTGCCAGCCAAAGGGACAGGGCTAACTATGGCTACACCTTC,CASQRDRANYGYTF
TRBV6-5,TRBJ1-1,.,14,.,TGTGCCTCACATACATCGCTTGCGAACACTGAAGCTTTCTTT,CASHTSLANTEAFF
TRBV9,TRBJ2-3,.,14,.,TGTGCCAGCAGCGTCTTTCAGTCCACAGATACGCAGTATTTT,CASSVFQSTDTQYF
TRBV6-5,TRBJ1-1,.,15,.,TGTGCCAGCAGCACAACCCAGGATTTGAACACTGAAGCTTTCTTT,CASSTTQDLNTEAFF
TRBV3-1/TRBV3-2,TRBJ2-1,TRBD1,13,once,TGTGCCAGCAGCCGAAACAGGGGCGATGAGCAGTTCTTC,CASSRNRGDEQFF
TRBV19,TRBJ1-5,.,17,.,TGTGCCAGTAGTCCAGAGGTCGGGGGGGTGAGCAATCAGCCCCAGCATTTT,CASSPEVGGVSNQPQHF
TRBV12-3/TRBV12-4,TRBJ1-4,TRBD1,13,.,TGTGCCAGCAGCACGGACAGGATGGGAAAACTGTTTTTT,CASSTDRMGKLFF
TRBV2,TRBJ1-1,.,10,few,TGTGCCAAAGGACAAGTTGAAGCTTTCTTT,CAKGQVEAFF
TRBV7-6,TRBJ2-1,TRBD2,15,.,TGTGCCAGCAGCAAAACTAGCGGGGGGGCGGGGGAGCAGTTCTTC,CASSKTSGGAGEQFF
TRBV11-2,TRBJ1-5,.,14,.,TGTGCCAGCAGCTTAGGGACACCTAATCAGCCCCAGCATTTT,CASSLGTPNQPQHF
TRBV3-1/TRBV3-2,TRBJ1-2,.,15,.,TGTGCCAGCAGCCAAGATTCCACAGGGTTATATGGCTACACCTTC,CASSQDSTGLYGYTF
TRBV3-1/TRBV3-2,TRBJ1-2,TRBD1,14,.,TGTGCCAGCAGCCAAATCGACAGGGGCCATGGCTACACCTTC,CASSQIDRGHGYTF
TRBV27,TRBJ2-3,TRBD2,17,.,TGTGCCAGCAGTTTAAGAGGGACTAGCGGTCACACAGATACGCAGTATTTT,CASSLRGTSGHTDTQYF
TRBV19,TRBJ1-1,TRBD1,14,.,TGTGCCAGTAGTATGCCCGGGACAGGATTTGAAGCTTTCTTT,CASSMPGTGFEAFF
TRBV12-3/TRBV12-4,TRBJ1-2,TRBD1,12,.,TGTGCCAGCAGGCGGGACAGCTCTATGAGCACCTTC,CASRRDSSMSTF
TRBV14,TRBJ2-6,.,15,.,TGTGCCAGCAGCCAAGTGCGCTCTGGGGCCAACGTCCTGACTTTC,CASSQVRSGANVLTF
TRBV1,TRBJ2-3,.,18,.,TGCACCAGCAGCCAAGGAGAAAAAGGACTAGCGGCCACAGATACGCAGTATTTT,CTSSQGEKGLAATDTQYF
TRBV18,TRBJ1-1,TRBD1,13,.,TGTGCCAGCTCGTCACAGGGGGACACTGAAGCTTTCTTT,CASSSQGDTEAFF
TRBV18,TRBJ2-5,.,14,.,TGTGCCAGCTCGGAAGCAGGGTCCGCAGAGACCCAGTACTTC,CASSEAGSAETQYF
TRBV19,TRBJ1-4,.,13,.,TGTGCCAGTAGGGGGAGTCTTAATGAAAAACTGTTTTTT,CASRGSLNEKLFF
TRBV6-5,TRBJ1-5,.,12,.,TGTGCCTCCGGCGGTCCCAATCAGCCCCAGCATTTT,CASGGPNQPQHF